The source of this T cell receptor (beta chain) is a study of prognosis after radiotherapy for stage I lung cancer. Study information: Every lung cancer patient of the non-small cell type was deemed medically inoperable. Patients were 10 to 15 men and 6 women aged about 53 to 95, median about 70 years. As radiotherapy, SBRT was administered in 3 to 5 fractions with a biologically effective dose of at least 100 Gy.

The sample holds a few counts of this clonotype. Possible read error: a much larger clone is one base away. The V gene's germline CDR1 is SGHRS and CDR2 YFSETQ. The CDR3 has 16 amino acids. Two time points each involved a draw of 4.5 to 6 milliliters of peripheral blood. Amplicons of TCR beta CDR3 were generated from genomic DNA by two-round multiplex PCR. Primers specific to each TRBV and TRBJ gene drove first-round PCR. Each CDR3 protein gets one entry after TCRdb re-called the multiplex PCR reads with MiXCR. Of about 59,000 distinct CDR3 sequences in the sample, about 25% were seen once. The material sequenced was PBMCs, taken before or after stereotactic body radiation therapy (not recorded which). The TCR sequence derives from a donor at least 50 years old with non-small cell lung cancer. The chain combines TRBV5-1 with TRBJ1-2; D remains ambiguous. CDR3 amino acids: CASSLAGEVVGYGCTF. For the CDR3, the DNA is TGCGCCAGCAGCTTGGCCGGGGAGGTAGTAGGCTATGGCTGCACCTTC.